This T cell receptor (beta chain) was identified during a study of shared clonotypes between healthy human individuals. On the study more broadly: Donors had three CD4 naive, three CD4 memory, two CD8 naive and one CD8 memory plate apiece. General study results and limits: It was observed that roughly 5.1% of naive CD4 clonotypes were shared across four donors. Apart from blood, nothing was sampled; tissue repertoires likely differ.

TCRdb's table, derived via immunoSEQ multiplex PCR, lists solely in-frame clones and lacks some. This table holds some 1.1 million clones, approximately 80% found once. There are 14 residues in the CDR3. From germline, CDR1 is MGHRA and CDR2 YSYEKL. V lost 2 bases to trimming and J lost 7 bases, with 14 bases between them. Regarding this clone: Its antigen is as yet unknown.

The chain uses TRBV4-1 and TRBJ2-5, with no clear D. This receptor was taken from a man aged 18 to 30 in good health. Some clones in this sample may be carry-over from other donors' samples. Sample: memory CD4+ T cells from PBMCs. Subset described: CD45RA-negative fraction. CDR3 in amino acids: CASSQQGRLTTQYF. CDR3 DNA sequence: TGCGCCAGCAGCCAACAAGGACGGCTTACGACCCAGTACTTC.